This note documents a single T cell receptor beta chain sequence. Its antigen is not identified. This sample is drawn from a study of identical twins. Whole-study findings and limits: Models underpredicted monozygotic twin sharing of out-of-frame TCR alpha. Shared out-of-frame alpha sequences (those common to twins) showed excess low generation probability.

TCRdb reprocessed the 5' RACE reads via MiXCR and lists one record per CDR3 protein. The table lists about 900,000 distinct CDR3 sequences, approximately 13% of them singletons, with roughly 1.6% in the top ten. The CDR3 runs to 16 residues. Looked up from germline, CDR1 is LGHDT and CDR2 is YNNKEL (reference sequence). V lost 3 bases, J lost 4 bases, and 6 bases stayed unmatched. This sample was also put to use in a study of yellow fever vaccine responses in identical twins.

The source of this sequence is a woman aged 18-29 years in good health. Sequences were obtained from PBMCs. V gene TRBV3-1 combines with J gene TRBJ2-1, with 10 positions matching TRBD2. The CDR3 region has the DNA TGTGCCAGCAGCCAGCCACTAGCGGGGAAATACAATGAGCAGTTCTTC. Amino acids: CASSQPLAGKYNEQFF.